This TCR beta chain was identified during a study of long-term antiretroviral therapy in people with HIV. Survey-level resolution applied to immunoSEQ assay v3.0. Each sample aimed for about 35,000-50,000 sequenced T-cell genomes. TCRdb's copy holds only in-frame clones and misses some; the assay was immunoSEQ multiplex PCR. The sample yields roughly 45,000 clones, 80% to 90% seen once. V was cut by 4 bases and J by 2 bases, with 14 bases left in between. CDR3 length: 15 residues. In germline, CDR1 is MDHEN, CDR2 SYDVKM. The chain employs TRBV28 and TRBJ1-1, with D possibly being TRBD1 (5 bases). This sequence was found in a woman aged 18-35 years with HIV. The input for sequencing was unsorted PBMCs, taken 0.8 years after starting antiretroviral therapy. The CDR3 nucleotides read TGTGCCAGCAGTTCCCCGGGGGGGAGCAACACTGAAGCTTTCTTT. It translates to CASSSPGGSNTEAFF. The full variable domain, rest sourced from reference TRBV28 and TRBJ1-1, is DVKVTQSSRYLVKRTGEKVFLECVQDMDHENMFWYRQDPGLGLRLIYFSYDVKMKEKGDIPEGYSVSREKKERFSLILESASTNQTSMYLCASSSPGGSNTEAFFGQGTRLTVV.